This T cell receptor beta chain came from a study of cytotoxic CD8 clonotypes in ibrutinib-treated CLL. V shed 2 bases and J shed 3 bases, with 17 bases lying between them. Per the germline V gene, CDR1 is GTSNPN and CDR2 is SVGIG (reference sequence). This CDR3 region has 15 residues. Libraries were prepared by immunoSEQ multiplex PCR; TCRdb keeps only in-frame clonotypes and omits some of them. Of about 150,000 clones in the sample, approximately 80% were seen once. The chain couples TRBV30 to TRBJ2-7; D possibly corresponds to TRBD2 (6 bases). The receptor was derived from a human donor with chronic lymphocytic leukemia. The source was PBMCs, collected after 12 months of ibrutinib treatment. The CDR3 region is CAWSLGGRVGYEQYF. CDR3 in DNA: TGTGCCTGGAGTTTGGGAGGCAGGGTCGGCTACGAGCAGTACTTC.